Listed below are T cell receptor beta chains from one sample, sequenced in a study of T-cell memory formation after mild COVID-19. TCRdb reprocessed the 5' RACE reads via MiXCR and lists one record per CDR3 protein. This sample has around 210,000 distinct CDR3 sequences, with more than 8% found just once. Material: PBMCs or a T cell subset sorted from them (not recorded which). The origin of the receptors is a man aged 18 to 29 who had mild COVID-19 (a few samples of this study predate the infection). Cell type and time point are not known. The CDR3 runs from the conserved cysteine through the conserved F or W. A D gene is named only where the DNA matches it firmly. The size field is filled for only some rows; it gives once, few, many or a size class.

>TRBD2|NA|TRBJ2-3|TRBV7-8
CASSLMKRGSTDTQYF
TGTGCCAGCAGCTTAATGAAGCGGGGGAGCACAGATACGCAGTATTTT
>NA|many|TRBJ1-2|TRBV7-9
CASSPRGDGYTF
TGTGCCAGCAGCCCGAGAGGGGACGGCTACACCTTC
>TRBD2|NA|TRBJ2-1|TRBV11-3
CASSPLRASGGNNEQFF
TGTGCCAGCAGCCCTCTAAGGGCTAGCGGGGGGAACAATGAGCAGTTCTTC
>NA|many|TRBJ2-6|TRBV4-1
CASSQDFRGARLSSGANVLTF
TGCGCCAGCAGCCAAGATTTTCGGGGGGCGCGGCTATCTTCTGGGGCCAACGTCCTGACTTTC
>NA|few|TRBJ2-4|TRBV2
CASSESQVAKNIQYF
TGTGCCAGCAGTGAAAGTCAGGTAGCCAAAAACATTCAGTACTTC
>TRBD1|NA|TRBJ1-2|TRBV29-1
CSVPQGPTGIYGYTF
TGCAGCGTCCCACAGGGGCCCACTGGGATCTATGGCTACACCTTC
>TRBD2|NA|TRBJ2-7|TRBV6-5
CASSAPGLVSVEQYF
TGTGCCAGCAGTGCCCCGGGACTAGTTTCTGTCGAGCAGTACTTC
>NA|NA|TRBJ1-2|TRBV6-5
CASSYSGGLQDNYGYTF
TGTGCCAGCAGTTACTCGGGGGGCCTCCAAGACAACTATGGCTACACCTTC
>TRBD2|NA|TRBJ2-3|TRBV20-1
CSAREQLRTSEYF
TGCAGTGCTAGAGAACAACTGAGGACTAGCGAGTATTTT
>NA|NA|TRBJ2-4|TRBV5-1
CASSKGLAKNIQYF
TGCGCCAGCAGCAAGGGACTAGCCAAAAACATTCAGTACTTC
>TRBD2|many|TRBJ2-2|TRBV7-2
CASSSGTGGPPGELFF
TGTGCCAGCAGCTCCGGTACGGGGGGTCCCCCCGGGGAGCTGTTTTTT
>NA|NA|TRBJ1-1|TRBV7-9
CASSLEFEGEAFF
TGTGCCAGCAGCTTAGAATTTGAGGGTGAAGCTTTCTTT
>NA|few|TRBJ1-5|TRBV10-3
CAISDPDGQPQHF
TGTGCCATCAGTGACCCGGACGGTCAGCCCCAGCATTTT
>TRBD1|many|TRBJ2-1|TRBV7-2
CASSSLGQGSSYNEQFF
TGTGCCAGCAGCTCCCTGGGACAGGGGAGCTCCTACAATGAGCAGTTCTTC
>NA|NA|TRBJ1-5|TRBV21-1
CASSSHPNQPQHF
TGTGCCAGCAGCAGTCACCCTAATCAGCCCCAGCATTTT
>NA|few|TRBJ2-5|TRBV20-1
CSARDEGGQETQYF
TGCAGTGCTAGAGACGAGGGGGGCCAAGAGACCCAGTACTTC
>NA|few|TRBJ2-3|TRBV28
CASRGAPGAGTDTQYF
TGTGCCAGCAGGGGCGCGCCCGGGGCGGGCACAGATACGCAGTATTTT
>NA|few|TRBJ1-1|TRBV20-1
CSPGAGPNTEAFF
TGCAGTCCTGGGGCAGGTCCGAACACTGAAGCTTTCTTT
>NA|NA|TRBJ2-5|TRBV5-1
CASSLVGVGETQYF
TGCGCCAGCAGCTTGGTTGGTGTGGGAGAGACCCAGTACTTC
>NA|NA|TRBJ1-4|TRBV5-1
CASSPGAAPSEKLFF
TGCGCCAGCAGTCCCGGAGCCGCCCCCAGTGAAAAACTGTTTTTT
>NA|many|TRBJ2-5|TRBV5-1
CASSLAGRETQYF
TGCGCCAGCAGCTTGGCAGGGCGCGAGACCCAGTACTTC
>NA|few|TRBJ1-1|TRBV7-2
CASSGRQGVNTEAFF
TGTGCCAGCAGCGGGCGGCAGGGCGTCAACACTGAAGCTTTCTTT
>NA|NA|TRBJ1-2|TRBV5-1
CASSFDAKGYTF
TGCGCCAGCAGCTTCGACGCGAAGGGCTACACCTTC
>NA|NA|TRBJ2-5|TRBV5-1
CASSFGGEHQTQYF
TGCGCCAGCAGCTTCGGCGGGGAGCACCAGACCCAGTACTTC
>NA|NA|TRBJ2-3|TRBV6-5
CASSYRASTDTQYF
TGTGCCAGCAGTTACCGGGCGAGCACAGATACGCAGTATTTT
>NA|many|TRBJ2-7|TRBV4-3
CASSQGRSSRPPSAYEQYF
TGCGCCAGCAGCCAAGGGAGATCTAGCCGCCCCCCTTCAGCCTACGAGCAGTACTTC
>TRBD1|NA|TRBJ2-5|TRBV5-1
CASSLGPGGQETQYF
TGCGCCAGCAGCTTGGGGCCAGGGGGACAAGAGACCCAGTACTTC
>NA|NA|TRBJ2-5|TRBV20-1
CSARRVGGETQYF
TGCAGTGCTAGGAGGGTAGGCGGAGAGACCCAGTACTTC
>NA|many|TRBJ2-5|TRBV7-9
CASSLVRETQYF
TGTGCCAGCAGCTTAGTACGGGAGACCCAGTACTTC
>NA|few|TRBJ2-1|TRBV7-3
CASSLLGSYNEQFF
TGTGCCAGCAGCTTACTTGGGTCCTACAATGAGCAGTTCTTC
>NA|few|TRBJ2-5|TRBV6-9
CASSRWLCIGETQYF
TGTGCCAGCAGTCGATGGTTGTGTATAGGAGAGACCCAGTACTTC
>NA|many|TRBJ1-1|TRBV9
CASSVRGDTEAFF
TGTGCCAGCAGCGTAAGAGGGGACACTGAAGCTTTCTTT
>NA|few|TRBJ2-5|TRBV20-1
CSARDHVGETQYF
TGCAGTGCTAGAGATCACGTCGGAGAGACCCAGTACTTC
>NA|few|TRBJ2-4|TRBV28
CASSIPPKNIQYF
TGTGCCAGCAGTATCCCGCCTAAAAACATTCAGTACTTC
>NA|few|TRBJ1-5|TRBV6-2/TRBV6-3
CASRLDGSNQPQHF
TGTGCCAGCAGACTCGACGGTAGCAATCAGCCCCAGCATTTT
>NA|few|TRBJ1-2|TRBV3-1
CASSQGLYGYTF
TGTGCCAGCAGCCAAGGGCTCTATGGCTACACCTTC
>NA|few|TRBJ2-7|TRBV7-2
CASSLDRSREYF
TGTGCCAGCAGCTTAGACCGGAGCAGGGAGTACTTC
>TRBD1|few|TRBJ1-6|TRBV7-2
CASSLAGQGSSPLHF
TGTGCCAGCAGCTTAGCGGGACAGGGTTCTTCACCCCTCCACTTT
>TRBD2|few|TRBJ2-1|TRBV24-1
CATVPSASGAWDEQFF
TGTGCCACCGTCCCCTCGGCTAGCGGGGCTTGGGATGAGCAGTTCTTC
>TRBD1|many|TRBJ2-7|TRBV7-2
CASSLRTGASYEQYF
TGTGCCAGCAGCCTACGGACAGGGGCCTCCTACGAGCAGTACTTC
>TRBD1|NA|TRBJ1-1|TRBV11-2
CASSLRTGENTEAFF
TGTGCCAGCAGCTTAAGGACAGGGGAGAACACTGAAGCTTTCTTT
>TRBD2|few|TRBJ2-3|TRBV7-2
CASSSGTNTDTQYF
TGTGCCAGCAGCTCTGGGACTAACACAGATACGCAGTATTTT
>TRBD2|few|TRBJ2-3|TRBV6-5
CASSYFSGGRNTDTQYF
TGTGCCAGCAGTTACTTTAGCGGGGGTCGAAACACAGATACGCAGTATTTT
>NA|NA|TRBJ2-3|TRBV5-6
CASSLAGTTDTQYF
TGTGCCAGCAGCTTGGCCGGGACAACAGATACGCAGTATTTT
>NA|NA|TRBJ2-3|TRBV20-1
CSAPWGTATDTQYF
TGCAGTGCCCCCTGGGGAACTGCCACAGATACGCAGTATTTT
>NA|NA|TRBJ1-2|TRBV29-1
CSVEEVGVGYTF
TGCAGCGTTGAAGAGGTTGGGGTTGGCTACACCTTC
>NA|many|TRBJ2-3|TRBV29-1
CSVRKDTQYF
TGCAGCGTGAGAAAAGATACGCAGTATTTT
>NA|NA|TRBJ1-4|TRBV29-1
CSVEGRGEKLFF
TGCAGCGTTGAGGGAAGGGGGGAAAAACTGTTTTTT
>NA|few|TRBJ1-4|TRBV24-1
CATSDPSVDEKLFF
TGTGCCACCAGTGACCCCTCGGTTGATGAAAAACTGTTTTTT
>NA|many|TRBJ2-1|TRBV4-3
CASSQVGGAYNEQFF
TGCGCCAGCAGCCAAGTAGGGGGGGCTTACAATGAGCAGTTCTTC
>NA|many|TRBJ2-7|TRBV27
CASSFSDRDYEQYF
TGTGCCAGCAGTTTCTCGGACCGCGACTACGAGCAGTACTTC
>NA|NA|TRBJ1-1|TRBV5-1
CASSYDRPTEAFF
TGCGCCAGCAGCTACGACAGGCCCACTGAAGCTTTCTTT
>TRBD1|many|TRBJ2-1|TRBV6-5
CASSHSQGADEQFF
TGTGCCAGCAGCCACTCACAGGGGGCTGATGAGCAGTTCTTC
>TRBD1|few|TRBJ2-5|TRBV20-1
CSARDRAETQYF
TGCAGTGCTAGGGACAGGGCGGAGACCCAGTACTTC
>TRBD2|few|TRBJ2-1|TRBV6-2/TRBV6-3
CATLLAGLNEQFF
TGTGCCACCCTACTAGCGGGGCTCAATGAGCAGTTCTTC
>NA|NA|TRBJ2-3|TRBV5-4
CASSFTGEADTQYF
TGTGCCAGCAGCTTCACAGGGGAGGCAGATACGCAGTATTTT
>NA|many|TRBJ2-3|TRBV7-2
CASRGQSDTQYF
TGTGCCAGCAGGGGGCAATCAGATACGCAGTATTTT